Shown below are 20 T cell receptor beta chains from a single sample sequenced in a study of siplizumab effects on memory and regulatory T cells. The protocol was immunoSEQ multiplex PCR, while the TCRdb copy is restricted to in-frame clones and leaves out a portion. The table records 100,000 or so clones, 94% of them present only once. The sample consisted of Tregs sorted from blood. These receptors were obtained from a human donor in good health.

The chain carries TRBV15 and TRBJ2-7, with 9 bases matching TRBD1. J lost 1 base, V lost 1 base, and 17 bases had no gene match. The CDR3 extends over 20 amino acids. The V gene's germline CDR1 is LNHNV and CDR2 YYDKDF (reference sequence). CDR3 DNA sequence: TGTGCCACCAGCAGAGTAAGGACGGACAGGGGCGCGTTAAGTTCCTACGAGCAGTACTTC. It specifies CATSRVRTDRGALSSYEQYF.

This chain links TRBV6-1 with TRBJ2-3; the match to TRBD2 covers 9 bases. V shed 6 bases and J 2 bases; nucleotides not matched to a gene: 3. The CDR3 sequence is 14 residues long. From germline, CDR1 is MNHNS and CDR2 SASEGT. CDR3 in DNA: TGTGCCAGCAGGCGACTAGCGGACACAGATACGCAGTATTTT. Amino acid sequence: CASRRLADTDTQYF.

In DNA, the CDR3 is TGTGCCAGCAGCTTGGGAGGGACAGGCTTTTCTGGGGCCAACGTCCTGACTTTC. Protein sequence: CASSLGGTGFSGANVLTF. The chain recombines TRBV5-4 with TRBJ2-6, with 8 positions matching TRBD1. Germline CDR1 and CDR2: SGHNT and YYREEE (reference sequence). CDR3 length: 18 residues. The junction had 6 bases not matched to a gene; V was cut back by 0 bases and J by 1 base.

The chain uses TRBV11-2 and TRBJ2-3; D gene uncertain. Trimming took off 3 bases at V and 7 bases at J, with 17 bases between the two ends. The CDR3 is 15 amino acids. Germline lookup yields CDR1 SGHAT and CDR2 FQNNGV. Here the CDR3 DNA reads TGTGCCAGCAGCTTGGTGCAACCGATCCCTCATACGCAGTATTTT. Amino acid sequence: CASSLVQPIPHTQYF.

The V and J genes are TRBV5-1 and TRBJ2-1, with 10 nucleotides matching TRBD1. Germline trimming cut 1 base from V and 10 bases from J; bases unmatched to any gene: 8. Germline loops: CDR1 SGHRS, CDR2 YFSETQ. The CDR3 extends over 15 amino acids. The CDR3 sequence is CASSLIGDRGDEQFF. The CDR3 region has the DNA TGCGCCAGCAGCTTGATCGGGGACAGGGGTGACGAGCAGTTCTTC.

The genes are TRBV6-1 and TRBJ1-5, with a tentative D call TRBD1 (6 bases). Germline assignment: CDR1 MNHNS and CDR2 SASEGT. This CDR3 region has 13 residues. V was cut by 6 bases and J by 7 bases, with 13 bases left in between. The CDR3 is CASRKGERQPQHF. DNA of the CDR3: TGTGCCAGCAGAAAGGGGGAGAGACAGCCCCAGCATTTT.

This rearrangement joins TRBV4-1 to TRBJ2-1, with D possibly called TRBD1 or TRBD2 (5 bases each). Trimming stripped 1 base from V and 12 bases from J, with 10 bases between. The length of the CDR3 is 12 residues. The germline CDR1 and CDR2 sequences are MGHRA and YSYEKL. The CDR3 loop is CASSQATGAQFF. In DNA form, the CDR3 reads TGCGCCAGCAGCCAAGCGACCGGGGCGCAGTTCTTC.

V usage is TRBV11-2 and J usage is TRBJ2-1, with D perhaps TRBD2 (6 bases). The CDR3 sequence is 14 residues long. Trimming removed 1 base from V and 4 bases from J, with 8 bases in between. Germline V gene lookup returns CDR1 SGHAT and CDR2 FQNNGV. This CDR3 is CASSLVGGYNEQFF. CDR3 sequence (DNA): TGTGCCAGCAGCTTAGTGGGGGGATACAATGAGCAGTTCTTC.

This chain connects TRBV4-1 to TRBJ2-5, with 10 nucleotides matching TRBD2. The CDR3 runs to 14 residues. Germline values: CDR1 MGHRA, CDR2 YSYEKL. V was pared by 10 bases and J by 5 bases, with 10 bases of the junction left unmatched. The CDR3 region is CATARAGGSETQYF. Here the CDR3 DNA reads TGCGCCACGGCGAGAGCGGGAGGGAGTGAGACCCAGTACTTC.

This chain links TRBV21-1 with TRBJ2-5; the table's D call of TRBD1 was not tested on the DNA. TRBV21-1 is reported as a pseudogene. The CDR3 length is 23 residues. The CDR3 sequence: CASSGLQGGASGAHGVTQETQYF. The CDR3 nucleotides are TGTGCCAGCAGCGGACTACAGGGGGGCGCCAGCGGGGCCCACGGTGTTACTCAAGAGACCCAGTACTTC.

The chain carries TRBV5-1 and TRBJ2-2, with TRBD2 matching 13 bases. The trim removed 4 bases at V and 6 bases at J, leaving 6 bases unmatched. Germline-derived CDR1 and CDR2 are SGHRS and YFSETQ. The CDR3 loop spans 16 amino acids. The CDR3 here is CASSPGTSGVSGELFF. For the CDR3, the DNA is TGCGCCAGCAGCCCTGGGACTAGCGGGGTCTCCGGGGAGCTGTTTTTT.

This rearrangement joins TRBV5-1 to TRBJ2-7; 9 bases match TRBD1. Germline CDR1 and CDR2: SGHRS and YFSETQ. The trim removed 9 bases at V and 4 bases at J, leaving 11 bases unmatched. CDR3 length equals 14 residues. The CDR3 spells CATSAGQGNYEQYF. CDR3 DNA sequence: TGCGCCACCTCGGCGGGACAGGGCAATTACGAGCAGTACTTC.

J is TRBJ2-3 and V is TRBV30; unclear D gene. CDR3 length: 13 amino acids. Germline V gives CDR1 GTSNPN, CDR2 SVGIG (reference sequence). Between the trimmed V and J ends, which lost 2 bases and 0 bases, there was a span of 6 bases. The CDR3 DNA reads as TGTGCCTGGAGTAGGCACAGCACAGATACGCAGTATTTT. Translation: CAWSRHSTDTQYF.

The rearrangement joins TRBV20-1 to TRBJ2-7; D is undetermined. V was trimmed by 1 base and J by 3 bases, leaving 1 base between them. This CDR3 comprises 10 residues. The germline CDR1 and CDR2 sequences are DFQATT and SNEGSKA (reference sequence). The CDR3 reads CSARVYEQYF. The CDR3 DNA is TGCAGTGCTAGAGTCTACGAGCAGTACTTC.

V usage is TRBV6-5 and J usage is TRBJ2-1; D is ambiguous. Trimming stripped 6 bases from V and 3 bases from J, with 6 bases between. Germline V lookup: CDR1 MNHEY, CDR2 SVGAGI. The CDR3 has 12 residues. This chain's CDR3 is CASRADYNEQFF. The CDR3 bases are TGTGCCAGCAGGGCCGACTACAATGAGCAGTTCTTC.

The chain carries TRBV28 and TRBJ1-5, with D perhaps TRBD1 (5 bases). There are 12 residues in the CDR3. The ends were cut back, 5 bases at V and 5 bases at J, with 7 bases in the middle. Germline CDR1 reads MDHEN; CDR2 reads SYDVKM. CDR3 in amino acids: CASSGGYQPQHF. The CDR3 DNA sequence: TGTGCCAGCAGTGGGGGATATCAGCCCCAGCATTTT.

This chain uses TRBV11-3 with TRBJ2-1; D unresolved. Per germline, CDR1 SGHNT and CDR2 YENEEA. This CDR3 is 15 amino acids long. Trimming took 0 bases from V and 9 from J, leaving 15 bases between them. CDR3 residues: CASSLEARSSGEQFF. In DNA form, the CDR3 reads TGTGCCAGCAGCTTAGAGGCCCGGTCTAGTGGTGAGCAGTTCTTC.

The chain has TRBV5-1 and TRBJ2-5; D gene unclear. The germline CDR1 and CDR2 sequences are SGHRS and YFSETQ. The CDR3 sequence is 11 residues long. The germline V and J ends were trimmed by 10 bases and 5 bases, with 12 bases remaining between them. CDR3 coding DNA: TGCGCCGCGCGAGGCTCGGAGACCCAGTACTTC. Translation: CAARGSETQYF.

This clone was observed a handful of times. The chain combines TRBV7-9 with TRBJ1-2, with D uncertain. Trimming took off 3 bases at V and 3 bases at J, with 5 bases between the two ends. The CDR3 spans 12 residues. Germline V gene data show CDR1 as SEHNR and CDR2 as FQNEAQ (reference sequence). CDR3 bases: TGTGCCAGCAGCTTTGGGGACTATGGCTACACCTTC. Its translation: CASSFGDYGYTF.

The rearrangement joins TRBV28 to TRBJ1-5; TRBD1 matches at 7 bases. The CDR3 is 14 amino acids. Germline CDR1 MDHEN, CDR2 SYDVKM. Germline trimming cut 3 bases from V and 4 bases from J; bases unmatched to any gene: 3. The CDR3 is CASSFLQGNQPQHF. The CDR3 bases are TGTGCCAGCAGTTTTCTACAGGGGAATCAGCCCCAGCATTTT.